The 15 T cell receptor beta chains given below trace back to one sample, sequenced in a study of OX40 agonist ivuxolimab in advanced cancers. The repertoire was sequenced with immunoSEQ multiplex PCR; TCRdb's copy has only in-frame clones and lacks some. The sample has around 83,000 clones; 91% are singletons. Sequenced here: CD4+ or CD8+ T cells sorted from blood, sampled in a trial of the OX40 agonist ivuxolimab. The receptors were gathered from an adult with an advanced solid tumor such as melanoma, head and neck, liver or kidney cancer.

This chain connects TRBV10-3 to TRBJ2-7; TRBD1 is a possible D gene (5 bases). This CDR3 has 14 amino acids. Trimming removed 3 bases at V and 0 bases at J, with 9 bases between. CDR1 and CDR2 from the germline V gene are ENHRY and SYGVKD. CDR3 protein: CAISEQASSYEQYF. The CDR3 DNA reads as TGTGCCATCAGTGAACAGGCCAGCTCCTACGAGCAGTACTTC.

This chain joins TRBV7-2 and TRBJ2-2, with 8 bases aligning to TRBD2. From germline, CDR1 is SGHTA and CDR2 FQGNSA. The CDR3 is made up of 16 amino acids. V trimming: 4 bases; J trimming: 4 bases; junction bases outside the gene matches: 8. The CDR3 region has the DNA TGTGCCAGCAGCTCCCATATGCGGGAGGTCACCGGGGAGCTGTTTTTT. Translating gives CASSSHMREVTGELFF.

The chain combines TRBV7-8 with TRBJ2-7, with TRBD2 matching 7 bases. V trimming: 5 bases; J trimming: 2 bases; junction bases outside the gene matches: 6. This CDR3 has 14 residues. CDR1 and CDR2 from the germline V gene are SGHVS and FQNEAQ. The CDR3 DNA reads TGTGCCAGCAGCCCAAGACTAGCCCCCTACGAGCAGTACTTC. It specifies CASSPRLAPYEQYF.

The CDR3, as DNA: TGTGCCAGCAGTGAATTAAGCGGGCCCGTCGACACCGGGGAGCTGTTTTTT. It specifies CASSELSGPVDTGELFF. This rearrangement joins TRBV6-1 to TRBJ2-2; tentatively, D is TRBD2 (6 bases). The germline V and J ends were trimmed by 2 bases and 3 bases, with 16 bases remaining between them. The CDR3 runs 17 residues. Germline loops: CDR1 MNHNS, CDR2 SASEGT.

This clone was counted once. One end of the junction is discordant with germline, which a read error may explain. The J gene is TRBJ2-7, the V gene TRBV7-7; tentative D call: TRBD1 (6 bases). CDR3 length equals 18 residues. Germline V gene lookup returns CDR1 SSHAT and CDR2 FNYEAQ (reference sequence). DNA for the CDR3: TGTGCTAGCAGCTTAGTAGGGGGTTGGGGAAGCGGCTCCTACGAGCAGTACTTC. It encodes CASSLVGGWGSGSYEQYF.

The gene calls are TRBV11-2 and TRBJ1-4; 9 bases fit TRBD1. Germline V gene data show CDR1 as SGHAT and CDR2 as FQNNGV. The CDR3 extends over 15 amino acids. The V segment lost 2 bases and the J segment 4 bases; nucleotides outside the gene matches: 2. The CDR3 nucleotides are TGTGCCAGCAGCTTATGGGGACAGGGTAATGAAAAACTGTTTTTT. Protein sequence: CASSLWGQGNEKLFF.

The V and J genes are TRBV28 and TRBJ2-3; 11 nucleotides agree with TRBD2. Trimming removed 3 bases from V and 1 base from J; junction bases left unmatched: 21. The V gene's germline CDR1 is MDHEN and CDR2 SYDVKM. This CDR3 has 22 residues. CDR3 region: CASSLLSSPGTSGGGGTDTQYF. CDR3 nucleotide sequence: TGTGCCAGCAGTTTGTTGTCGAGCCCCGGGACTAGCGGAGGAGGAGGCACAGATACGCAGTATTTT.

The rearrangement links TRBV6-5 to TRBJ2-4; D is ambiguous. Trimming cost V 4 bases and J 2 bases, with 12 bases left between them. Germline V CDR1 and CDR2: MNHEY, SVGAGI. The CDR3 sequence is 15 residues long. CDR3 in DNA: TGTGCCAGCAGTTCCGAGACCGGTTCCAAAAACATTCAGTACTTC. This sequence encodes CASSSETGSKNIQYF.

The chain has TRBV7-3 and TRBJ2-5, with D possibly being TRBD2 (6 bases). CDR3 length equals 15 residues. Germline V gene sequence: CDR1 SGHTA, CDR2 FQGTGA. With 2 bases removed from V and 5 bases from J, the gap between germline ends came to 15 bases. The CDR3 DNA reads as TGTGCCAGCAGCTTAGGGGACTCCAATAGGGAGACCCAGTACTTC. It is translated as CASSLGDSNRETQYF.

The genes are TRBV19 and TRBJ2-2; TRBD1 agrees at 7 bases. The CDR3 loop spans 14 amino acids. CDR1 is LNHDA and CDR2 is SQIVND in the germline V gene (reference sequence). With 2 bases clipped from V and 7 bases from J, the junction kept 4 bases outside the gene matches. Written as DNA, the CDR3 is TGTGCCAGTAGTATAAAGGGGGCGATCGGGGAGCTGTTTTTT. It codes for CASSIKGAIGELFF.

V gene TRBV5-1 combines with J gene TRBJ2-5, with a weak D call TRBD2 (6 bases). Trimming removed 4 bases at V and 7 bases at J, with 14 bases between. The CDR3 sequence is 13 residues long. CDR1 is SGHRS and CDR2 is YFSETQ in the germline V gene. The CDR3 loop reads CASSEGLSGTQYF. In DNA, the CDR3 is TGCGCCAGCAGCGAGGGACTCTCGGGGACCCAGTACTTC.

The chain couples TRBV30 to TRBJ2-3; possible D gene TRBD2, 6 bases. The CDR3 has 12 residues. Germline V lookup: CDR1 GTSNPN, CDR2 SVGIG (reference sequence). Trimming shortened V by 2 bases and J by 5 bases, and 8 bases separated the two germline ends. CDR3 sequence reads: CAWSRREDTQYF. In nucleotides, the CDR3 is TGTGCCTGGAGTAGGAGGGAAGATACGCAGTATTTT.

The CDR3 sequence is CAWRQSGGISNQPQHF. In nucleotides, the CDR3 is TGTGCCTGGAGACAAAGTGGGGGCATTAGCAATCAGCCCCAGCATTTT. V usage is TRBV30 and J usage is TRBJ1-5, with TRBD1 as a possible D gene (6 bases). The germline gives CDR1 GTSNPN, CDR2 SVGIG (reference sequence). The ends were cut back, 3 bases at V and 0 bases at J, with 15 bases in the middle. The CDR3 runs to 16 residues.

The CDR3: CASSLWTGGSYEQYF. Written as DNA, the CDR3 is TGTGCCAGCAGTTTATGGACAGGGGGTTCCTACGAGCAGTACTTC. V is TRBV28 and J is TRBJ2-7; 9 bases line up with TRBD1. The CDR3 totals 15 residues. Germline values: CDR1 MDHEN, CDR2 SYDVKM. The V segment lost 0 bases and the J segment 1 base; nucleotides outside the gene matches: 1.

This sequence joins TRBV11-3 and TRBJ2-3, with 7 bases that match TRBD2. The V gene's germline CDR1 is SGHNT and CDR2 YENEEA. The CDR3 is 14 residues long. The V segment lost 5 bases and the J segment 11 bases; nucleotides outside the gene matches: 13. The CDR3 DNA reads TGTGCCAGCAGCGCAGGACTAGGGGCCGGTAAGCAGTATTTT. Protein product: CASSAGLGAGKQYF.